Listed below are T cell receptor beta chains from one sample, sequenced in a study of siplizumab effects on memory and regulatory T cells. This table comes from immunoSEQ multiplex PCR, and its TCRdb copy is limited to in-frame clones, with some not included. The sample carries about 120,000 clones, over 85% recorded once. The source material was non-Treg CD4+ T cells sorted from blood. The receptors derive from a human donor in good health. The CDR3 runs from the conserved cysteine through the conserved F or W. The D gene is left open where the match is weak.

v_gene,d_gene,j_gene,CDR3nt,CDR3aa
TRBV5-1,TRBD2,TRBJ2-3,TGCGCCAGCAGCCTTACTAGCGACTGGACAGATACGCAGTATTTT,CASSLTSDWTDTQYF
TRBV2,.,TRBJ2-4,TGTGCCAGCAGTGTGGACAGTTTACTAGCCAAAAACATTCAGTACTTC,CASSVDSLLAKNIQYF
TRBV19,.,TRBJ1-4,TGTGCCAGTAGTATAGGAGGGGTTACTAATGAAAAACTGTTTTTT,CASSIGGVTNEKLFF
TRBV7-3,.,TRBJ2-4,TGTGCCAGCCCCCGATTGGAGGAAAACATTCAGTACTTC,CASPRLEENIQYF
TRBV5-1,.,TRBJ1-1,TGCGCCAGCAGCCCGGCCATCGTGGACACTGAAGCTTTCTTT,CASSPAIVDTEAFF
TRBV7-2,.,TRBJ1-5,TGTGCCAGCAGCTTAGATACGGGACCCCAGCATTTT,CASSLDTGPQHF
TRBV6-1,.,TRBJ1-5,TGTGCCAGCAGTGAAAGAAGTCAGGGCAGGGTGAGCAATCAGCCCCAGCATTTT,CASSERSQGRVSNQPQHF
TRBV29-1,.,TRBJ2-4,TGCAGCGTTCCCTCGGCGAACAAAAACATTCAGTACTTC,CSVPSANKNIQYF
TRBV7-9,TRBD2,TRBJ2-2,TGTGCCAGCAGCTCGACTAGCGGTGGGGGTTTCGTGGAGCTGTTTTTT,CASSSTSGGGFVELFF
TRBV9,.,TRBJ2-3,TGTGCCAGCAGCGTAGCTCCAGCGGGTAGAGGGACAGATACGCAGTATTTT,CASSVAPAGRGTDTQYF
TRBV6-6,.,TRBJ1-2,TGTGCCAGCAGTTACTCCGGGACGGATAATTATGGCTACACCTTC,CASSYSGTDNYGYTF
TRBV27,TRBD1,TRBJ2-1,TGTGCCAGCAGTCTCTACGACAGGGCGAATGAGCAGTTCTTC,CASSLYDRANEQFF
TRBV18,TRBD1,TRBJ1-4,TGTGCCAGCTCGGAGACAGGGAATGAAAAACTGTTTTTT,CASSETGNEKLFF